A selection of T cell receptor beta chains follows, all from one sample in a study of CXCR3-negative and CXCR3-positive naive CD8 T cells. TCRdb reprocessed the 5' RACE reads; each CDR3 protein has one entry and no DNA is given. The sample includes around 26,000 distinct CDR3 sequences. Sequencing input: naive CXCR3- CD8+ T cells from blood. All receptors come from a human donor in good health. Some clones in this sample may be carry-over from other donors' samples. The CDR3 runs from the conserved cysteine through the conserved F or W. Each record gives: J gene, V gene, clone size, CDR3 length, CDR3 protein. Clone size, where shown, is once, few, many, or a class for clones that have expanded.

TRBJ1-1	TRBV29-1	-	12	CSVFQENTEAFF
TRBJ2-5	TRBV14	-	14	CASSTPTGFETQYF
TRBJ2-3	TRBV5-6	-	16	CASSLGASGATDTQYF
TRBJ2-1	TRBV7-3	-	16	CASSSETGSSYNEQFF
TRBJ2-7	TRBV12-3/TRBV12-4	-	12	CASSFGSYEQYF
TRBJ2-1	TRBV6-6	-	17	CASRTAATSGYYNEQFF
TRBJ2-5	TRBV5-8	-	14	CASSLVAVQETQYF
TRBJ2-5	TRBV20-1	-	17	CSARDGTSGRSTETQYF
TRBJ2-7	TRBV20-1	medium-sized	12	CSARDRGLEQYF
TRBJ2-2	TRBV6-2/TRBV6-3	-	14	CAYSWALNTGELFF
TRBJ1-1	TRBV7-9	-	13	CASSFEGGTEAFF
TRBJ1-2	TRBV11-2	-	12	CASSLMAYGYTF
TRBJ1-2	TRBV12-3/TRBV12-4	-	15	CASSTQGQGDYGYTF
TRBJ2-1	TRBV14	-	16	CASSQDPRDGYHEQFF
TRBJ2-7	TRBV29-1	-	12	CSFRTGTGEQYF
TRBJ2-1	TRBV6-1	-	15	CASSGLAGGQNEQFF
TRBJ2-7	TRBV12-3/TRBV12-4	-	13	CASSLGQFGEQYF
TRBJ1-1	TRBV2	-	13	CATPVTGATEAFF
TRBJ2-1	TRBV5-1	-	21	CASSPEPPGLAGSSSYNEQFF
TRBJ2-4	TRBV12-3/TRBV12-4	-	15	CASNRQGYAKNIQYF
TRBJ2-7	TRBV5-6	-	14	CASSLRGQGYEQYF
TRBJ1-6	TRBV29-1	-	13	CSVKEGQGSPLHF
TRBJ2-1	TRBV29-1	-	15	CSVLSGGGGYNEQFF